This T cell receptor beta chain derives from a study of blood T cell repertoires in COVID-19. This clone was picked up one time. The method was immunoSEQ multiplex PCR; TCRdb's version includes in-frame clones alone and lacks a portion of them. Of about 290,000 clones in the sample, around 81% were seen once. Germline values: CDR1 LGHNA, CDR2 YNFKEQ. CDR3 size: 15 residues. V lost 0 bases and J 7 bases, leaving 13 bases between the germline ends. The sequenced material came from peripheral blood. The J gene is TRBJ1-5, the V gene TRBV4-2, with TRBD1 as a possible D gene (6 bases). This sequence was found in a woman between 50 and 59 years old with active or convalescent COVID-19. This CDR3 is CASSQDGGRGQPQHF. DNA for the CDR3: TGTGCCAGCAGCCAAGACGGGGGGCGTGGGCAGCCCCAGCATTTT.